A selection of T cell receptor beta chains follows, all from one sample in a study of molecular identifiers for immune sequencing clone quantification. TCRdb processed the PCR reads anew with MiXCR; each CDR3 protein has one entry. The table shows some 320,000 distinct CDR3 sequences, with 24% occurring only once. Sequencing input: naive CD8+ T cells from blood, with Jurkat cell RNA spiked in. These receptors came from a human donor in good health. Some libraries in this study had Jurkat cell RNA spiked in. CDR3s include the opening cysteine and the closing phenylalanine or tryptophan. D genes are given only for firm matches. The size entry is marked missing in some rows and otherwise reads once, few, many or a size class.

V gene,J gene,D gene,clone size,CDR3 DNA,CDR3 protein
TRBV20-1,TRBJ2-5,-,few,TGCAGTGCTAGAGTCCCGGCGAGCCTCCAAGAGACCCAGTACTTC,CSARVPASLQETQYF
TRBV5-1,TRBJ1-1,-,few,TGCGCCAGCAGCTTTAGTTCCGGACTCGATACTGAAGCTTTCTTT,CASSFSSGLDTEAFF
TRBV4-1,TRBJ2-7,-,-,TGCGCCAGCAGCCAAGATGGCACGAACCTGAACTGCGAGCAGTACTTC,CASSQDGTNLNCEQYF
TRBV25-1,TRBJ1-5,-,-,TGTGCCAGCAGTGGGGATCTAAACCGGCCCCAGCATTTT,CASSGDLNRPQHF
TRBV4-3,TRBJ2-1,TRBD2,-,TGCGCCAGCAGCCAAGATTTACTAGCGGGGGAATACAATGAGCAGTTCTTC,CASSQDLLAGEYNEQFF
TRBV7-2,TRBJ2-3,-,-,TGTGCCAGCAGCTTAGTAGGGGCCAACCTGGGGGGCACAGATACGCAGTATTTT,CASSLVGANLGGTDTQYF
TRBV5-1,TRBJ1-1,-,many,TGCGCCAGCAGCTCCCTAGAGAGAGTCGGCACTGAAGCTTTCTTT,CASSSLERVGTEAFF
TRBV7-9,TRBJ1-3,-,few,TGTGCCAGCAGCCCCCTCGACGCAGGGACTGGAAACACCATATATTTT,CASSPLDAGTGNTIYF
TRBV29-1,TRBJ1-1,-,many,TGCAGCGGACTGGGCACTGAAGCTTTCTTT,CSGLGTEAFF
TRBV12-3/TRBV12-4,TRBJ1-4,-,many,TGTGCCAGCAGTGTTACAGGAGCAACTAATGAAAAACTGTTTTTT,CASSVTGATNEKLFF